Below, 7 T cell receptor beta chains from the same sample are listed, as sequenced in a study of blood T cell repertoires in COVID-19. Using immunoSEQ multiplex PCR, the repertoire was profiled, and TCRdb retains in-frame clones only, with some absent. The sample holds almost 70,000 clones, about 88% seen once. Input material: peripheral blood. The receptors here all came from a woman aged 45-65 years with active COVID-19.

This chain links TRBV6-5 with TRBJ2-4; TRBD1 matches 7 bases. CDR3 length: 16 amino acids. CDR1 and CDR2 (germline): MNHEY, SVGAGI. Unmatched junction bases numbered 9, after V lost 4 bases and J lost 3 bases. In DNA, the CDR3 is TGTGCCAGCAGTTTAAACAGGGGTTTAGGCAAAAACATTCAGTACTTC. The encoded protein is CASSLNRGLGKNIQYF.

The CDR3 loop reads CASSYTWGQNYSPLHF. Written as DNA, the CDR3 is TGTGCCAGCAGTTACACATGGGGACAGAACTATTCACCCCTCCACTTT. The chain combines TRBV6-6 with TRBJ1-6; 7 positions agree with TRBD1. Germline V lookup: CDR1 MNHNY, CDR2 SVGAGI (reference sequence). CDR3 size: 16 residues. The ends lost 2 bases at V and 8 bases at J; junction bases unmatched: 9.

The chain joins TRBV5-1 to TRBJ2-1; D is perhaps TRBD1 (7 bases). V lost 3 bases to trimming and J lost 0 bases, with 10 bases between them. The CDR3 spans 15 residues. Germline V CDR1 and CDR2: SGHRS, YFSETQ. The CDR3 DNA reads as TGCGCCAGCAGCTCAGGGGGGAGCTCCTACAATGAGCAGTTCTTC. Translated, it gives CASSSGGSSYNEQFF.

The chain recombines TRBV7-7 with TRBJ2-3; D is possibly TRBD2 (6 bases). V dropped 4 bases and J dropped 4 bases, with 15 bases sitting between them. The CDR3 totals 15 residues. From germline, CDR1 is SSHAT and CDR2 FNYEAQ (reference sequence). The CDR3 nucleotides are TGTGCCAGCAGCTCCAAGGGTGGAGGGGCAGATACGCAGTATTTT. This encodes CASSSKGGGADTQYF.

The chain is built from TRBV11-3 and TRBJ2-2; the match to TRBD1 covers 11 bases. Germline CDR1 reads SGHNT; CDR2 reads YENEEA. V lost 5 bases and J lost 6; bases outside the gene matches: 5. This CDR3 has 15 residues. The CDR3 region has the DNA TGTGCCAGCAGCGACCCGGGACAGGGGGCCGGGGAGCTGTTTTTT. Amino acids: CASSDPGQGAGELFF.

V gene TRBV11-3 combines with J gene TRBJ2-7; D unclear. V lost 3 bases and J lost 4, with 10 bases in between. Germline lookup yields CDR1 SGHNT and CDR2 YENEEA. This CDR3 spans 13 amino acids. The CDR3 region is CASSFLNGYEQYF. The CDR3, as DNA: TGTGCCAGCAGCTTCCTAAACGGGTACGAGCAGTACTTC.

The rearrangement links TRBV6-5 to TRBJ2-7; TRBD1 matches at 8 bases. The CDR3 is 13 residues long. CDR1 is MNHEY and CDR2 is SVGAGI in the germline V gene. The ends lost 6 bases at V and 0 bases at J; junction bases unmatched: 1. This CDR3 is CASSGTGSYEQYF. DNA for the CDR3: TGTGCCAGCAGCGGGACAGGCTCCTACGAGCAGTACTTC.